This TCR beta chain derives from a study of blood T cell repertoires in COVID-19. Across the whole study: The cDNA or gDNA used as material had been derived from T cells, B-cell-depleted T cells, or PBMCs.

Only in-frame clones appear in the TCRdb table, and some are missing; sequencing was by immunoSEQ multiplex PCR. The repertoire has about 210,000 clones, 89% of them found once; the top ten carry about 5%. Germline V gene lookup returns CDR1 MNHEY and CDR2 SVGAGI. CDR3 length: 14 amino acids. V was cut by 4 bases and J by 4 bases, with 13 bases left in between. V is TRBV6-5 and J is TRBJ1-2, with D possibly TRBD1 on 6 matching bases. The sequenced sample consisted of peripheral blood. This sequence was found in a middle-aged woman with acute or convalescent COVID-19. This CDR3 reads CASSSPGGGYGYTF. The CDR3 DNA follows: TGTGCCAGCAGTTCCCCGGGGGGCGGCTATGGCTACACCTTC.